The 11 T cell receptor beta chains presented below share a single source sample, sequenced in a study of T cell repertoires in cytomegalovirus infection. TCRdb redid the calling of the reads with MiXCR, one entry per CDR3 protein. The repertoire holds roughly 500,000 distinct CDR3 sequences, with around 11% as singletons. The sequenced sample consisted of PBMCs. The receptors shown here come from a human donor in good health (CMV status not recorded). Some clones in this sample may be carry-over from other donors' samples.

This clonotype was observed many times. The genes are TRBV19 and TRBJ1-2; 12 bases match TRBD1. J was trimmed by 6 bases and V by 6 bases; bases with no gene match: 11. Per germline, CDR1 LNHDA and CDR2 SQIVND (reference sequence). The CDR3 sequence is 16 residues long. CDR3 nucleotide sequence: TGTGCCAGTAGACCCCAAAGAGGGACAGGGGGCGATGGCTACACCTTC. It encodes CASRPQRGTGGDGYTF.

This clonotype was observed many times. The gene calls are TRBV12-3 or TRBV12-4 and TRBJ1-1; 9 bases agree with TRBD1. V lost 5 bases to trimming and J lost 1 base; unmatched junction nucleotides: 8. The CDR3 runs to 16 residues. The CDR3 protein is CASSIGQGIGNTEAFF. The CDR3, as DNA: TGTGCCAGCAGTATCGGACAGGGGATTGGGAACACTGAAGCTTTCTTT.

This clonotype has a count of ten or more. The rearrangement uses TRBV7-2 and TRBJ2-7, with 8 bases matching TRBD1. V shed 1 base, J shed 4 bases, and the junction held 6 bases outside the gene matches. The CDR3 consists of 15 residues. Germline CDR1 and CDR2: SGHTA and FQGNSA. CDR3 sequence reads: CASSLVMGQAYEQYF. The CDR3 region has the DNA TGTGCCAGCAGCTTAGTTATGGGACAGGCGTACGAGCAGTACTTC. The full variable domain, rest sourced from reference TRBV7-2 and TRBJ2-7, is GAGVSQSPSNKVTEKGKDVELRCDPISGHTALYWYRQSLGQGLEFLIYFQGNSAPDKSGLPSDRFSAERTGGSVSTLTIQRTQQEDSAVYLCASSLVMGQAYEQYFGPGTRLTVT.

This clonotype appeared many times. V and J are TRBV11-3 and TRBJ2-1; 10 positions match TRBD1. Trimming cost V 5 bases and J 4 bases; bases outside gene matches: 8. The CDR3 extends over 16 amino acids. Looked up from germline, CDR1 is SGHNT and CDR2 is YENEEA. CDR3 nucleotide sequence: TGTGCCAGCAGCCCCCAACCGGACAGGGGGTACAATGAGCAGTTCTTC. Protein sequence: CASSPQPDRGYNEQFF.

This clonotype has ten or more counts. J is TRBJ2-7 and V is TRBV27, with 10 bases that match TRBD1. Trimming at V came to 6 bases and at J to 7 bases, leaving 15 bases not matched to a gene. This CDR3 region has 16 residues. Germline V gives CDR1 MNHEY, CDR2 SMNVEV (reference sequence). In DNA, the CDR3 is TGTGCCAGCAGCCCTCGACAGGGGGCGACTACGGGGGAGCAGTACTTC. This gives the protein CASSPRQGATTGEQYF.

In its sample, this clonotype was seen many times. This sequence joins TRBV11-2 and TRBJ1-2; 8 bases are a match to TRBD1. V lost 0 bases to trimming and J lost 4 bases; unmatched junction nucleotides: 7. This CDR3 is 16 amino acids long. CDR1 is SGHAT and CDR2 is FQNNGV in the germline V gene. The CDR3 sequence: CASSLDRTGGTYGYTF. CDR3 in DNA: TGTGCCAGCAGCTTAGATCGAACAGGGGGGACCTATGGCTACACCTTC. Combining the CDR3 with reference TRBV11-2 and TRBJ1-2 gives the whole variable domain EAGVAQSPRYKIIEKRQSVAFWCNPISGHATLYWYQQILGQGPKLLIQFQNNGVVDDSQLPKDRFSAERLKGVDSTLKIQPAKLEDSAVYLCASSLDRTGGTYGYTFGSGTRLTVV.

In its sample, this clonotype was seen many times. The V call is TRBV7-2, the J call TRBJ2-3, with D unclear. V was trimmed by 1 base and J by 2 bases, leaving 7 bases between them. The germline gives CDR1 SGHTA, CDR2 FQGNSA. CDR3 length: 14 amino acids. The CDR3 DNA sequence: TGTGCCAGCAGCTTAGATGCGTCCACAGATACGCAGTATTTT. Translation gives CASSLDASTDTQYF.

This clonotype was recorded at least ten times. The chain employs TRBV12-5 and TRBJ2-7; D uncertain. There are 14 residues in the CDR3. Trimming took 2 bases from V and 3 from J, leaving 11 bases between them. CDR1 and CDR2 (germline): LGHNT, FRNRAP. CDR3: CASGLTSRYYEQYF. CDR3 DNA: TGTGCTAGTGGTTTGACGAGCAGGTACTACGAGCAGTACTTC.

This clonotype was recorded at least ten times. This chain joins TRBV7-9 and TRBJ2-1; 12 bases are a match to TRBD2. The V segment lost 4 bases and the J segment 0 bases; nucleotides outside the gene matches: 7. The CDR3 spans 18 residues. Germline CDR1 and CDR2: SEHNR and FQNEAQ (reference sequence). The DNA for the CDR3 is TGTGCCAGCAGCTGGAAGACTAGCGGGGGCATCTCCTACAATGAGCAGTTCTTC. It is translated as CASSWKTSGGISYNEQFF.

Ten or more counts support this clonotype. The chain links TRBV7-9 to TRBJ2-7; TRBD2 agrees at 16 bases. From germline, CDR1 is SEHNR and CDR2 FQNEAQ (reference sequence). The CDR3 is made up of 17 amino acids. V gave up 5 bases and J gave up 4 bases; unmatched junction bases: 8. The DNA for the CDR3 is TGTGCCAGCAGCCCCGGGACTAGCGGGAGGGCCAGGTACGAGCAGTACTTC. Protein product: CASSPGTSGRARYEQYF.

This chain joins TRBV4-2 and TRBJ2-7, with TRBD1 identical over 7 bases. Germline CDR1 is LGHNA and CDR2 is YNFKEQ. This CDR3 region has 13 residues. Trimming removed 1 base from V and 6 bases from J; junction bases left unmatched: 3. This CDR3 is CASSQVGQAEQYF. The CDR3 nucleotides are TGTGCCAGCAGCCAAGTAGGACAGGCCGAGCAGTACTTC.